This record looks at one T cell receptor (beta chain) sequence and its context. Its specificity is not known. Different DNA sequences within this sample yield the same CDR3. Germline CDR1 GTSNPN, CDR2 SVGIG (reference sequence). The CDR3 covers 13 residues. V lost 0 bases, J lost 4 bases, and 7 bases lay in between. This record belongs to a study of T cell responses to AZD1222 COVID-19 vaccine. Broader study findings: The donor cohort was predominantly white British with a female majority, and clonal diversity may have been underestimated. Spike-wide vaccine-associated CD4 TCRs dominated at 160-218 and 743-854.

Clones were sequenced by immunoSEQ multiplex PCR, and TCRdb holds only the in-frame ones, with some missing. The table includes 120,000 to 150,000 clones, just over 90% detected once. Source: peripheral blood, taken on day 0 of MenACWY control vaccination. This receptor was identified in an adult in good health. The rearrangement joins TRBV30 to TRBJ1-5; D perhaps matches TRBD1 (6 bases). The CDR3 sequence is CAWSVRGNQPQHF. CDR3 sequence (DNA): TGTGCCTGGAGTGTAAGGGGGAATCAGCCCCAGCATTTT. Looking up the rest from reference TRBV30 and TRBJ1-5 gives the full variable domain: SQTIHQWPATLVQPVGSPLSLECTVEGTSNPNLYWYRQAAGRGLQLLFYSVGIGQISSEVPQNLSASRPQDRQFILSSKKLLLSDSGFYLCAWSVRGNQPQHFGDGTRLSIL.